One and the same sample provided the 15 T cell receptor beta chains below, sequenced in a study of cytomegalovirus exposure and HLA in healthy donors. The PCR made use of 60 Vbeta and 13 Jbeta primers. This table comes from immunoSEQ multiplex PCR, and its TCRdb copy is limited to in-frame clones, with some not included. The sample comprises 150,000 to 200,000 clones, roughly 72% of which are singletons, and roughly 1% rests with the top ten. Sequenced input: PBMCs. All receptors derive from a woman between 40 and 50 years old in good health and CMV-seronegative.

J is TRBJ1-2 and V is TRBV7-9; no clear D. V was clipped by 5 bases and J by 7 bases, with 8 bases between them. CDR1 and CDR2 (germline): SEHNR, FQNEAQ (reference sequence). The CDR3 has 11 residues. CDR3 region: CASSTTSGYTF. CDR3 DNA sequence: TGTGCCAGCAGCACGACTAGTGGCTACACCTTC. Supplemented by reference TRBV7-9 and TRBJ1-2, the full variable domain reads DTGVSQNPRHKITKRGQNVTFRCDPISEHNRLYWYRQTLGQGPEFLTYFQNEAQLEKSRLLSDRFSAERPKGSFSTLEIQRTEQGDSAMYLCASSTTSGYTFGSGTRLTVV.

The chain carries TRBV9 and TRBJ2-5, with a possible D match to TRBD2 (5 bases). The germline V gene encodes CDR1 SGDLS and CDR2 YYNGEE. This CDR3 region has 14 residues. V was trimmed by 4 bases and J by 5 bases, leaving 15 bases between them. The CDR3: CASSSRPGGETQYF. The CDR3 DNA sequence: TGTGCCAGCAGCTCGCGACCGGGCGGGGAGACCCAGTACTTC.

The chain links TRBV5-1 to TRBJ2-7; 8 bases are shared with TRBD2. CDR3 size: 13 residues. Germline V CDR1 and CDR2: SGHRS, YFSETQ. With 5 bases clipped from V and 4 bases from J, the junction kept 5 bases outside the gene matches. The CDR3 region is CASSETSAYEQYF. CDR3 DNA sequence: TGCGCCAGCAGTGAGACTAGCGCATACGAGCAGTACTTC.

Only one count was recorded for this clone. V and J are TRBV7-9 and TRBJ2-7, with a possible D match to TRBD2 (6 bases). V lost 5 bases and J lost 3, with 14 bases in between. Germline V gene lookup returns CDR1 SEHNR and CDR2 FQNEAQ (reference sequence). The CDR3 sequence is 14 residues long. CDR3 loop: CASSPPWGVYEQYF. DNA for the CDR3: TGTGCCAGCAGCCCTCCATGGGGGGTCTACGAGCAGTACTTC.

This clone was counted a single time. The rearrangement links TRBV5-1 to TRBJ1-4; D perhaps matches TRBD1 (5 bases). The CDR3 is 16 residues long. Germline values: CDR1 SGHRS, CDR2 YFSETQ. Between the trimmed V and J ends, which lost 4 bases and 7 bases, there was a span of 20 bases. CDR3 sequence (DNA): TGCGCCAGCAGCCCTATTCAGGGTAAAGATGGTGAAAAACTGTTTTTT. It translates to CASSPIQGKDGEKLFF.

This clone was recorded a few times. V usage is TRBV28 and J usage is TRBJ1-6, with 8 bases aligning to TRBD1. In germline, CDR1 is MDHEN, CDR2 SYDVKM. This CDR3 is built from 14 residues. The J segment lost 11 bases and the V segment lost 7 bases, leaving 10 bases of the junction unmatched. This CDR3 is CASTIGQGEPPLHF. The CDR3 DNA reads as TGTGCCAGCACTATAGGACAGGGTGAGCCACCCCTCCACTTT.

The chain couples TRBV5-8 to TRBJ2-6, with D perhaps matching TRBD1 (6 bases). V lost 4 bases to trimming and J lost 2 bases, with 16 bases between them. This CDR3 is built from 17 residues. Germline V gives CDR1 SGHTS, CDR2 YDEGEE. CDR3 coding DNA: TGTGCCAGCAGCCCGGGGACATATTTTACTGGGGCCAACGTCCTGACTTTC. This translates into CASSPGTYFTGANVLTF.

The chain uses TRBV6-4 and TRBJ1-4, with D uncertain. The CDR3 length is 13 residues. Germline-derived CDR1 and CDR2 are MRHNA and SNTAGT. Trimming took off 3 bases at V and 3 bases at J, with 5 bases between the two ends. The CDR3 sequence: CASSEGANEKLFF. CDR3 nucleotide sequence: TGTGCCAGCAGTGAAGGAGCTAATGAAAAACTGTTTTTT.

The chain is built from TRBV30 and TRBJ2-2, with 10 bases identical to TRBD1. This CDR3 has 14 amino acids. V lost 0 bases and J lost 6; bases outside the gene matches: 1. Germline CDR1 reads GTSNPN; CDR2 reads SVGIG (reference sequence). The CDR3 coding sequence is TGTGCCTGGAGTGTCGGGACAGGGGCCGGGGAGCTGTTTTTT. Translating it yields CAWSVGTGAGELFF.

The chain uses TRBV27 and TRBJ1-5; unclear D gene. Germline V gene data show CDR1 as MNHEY and CDR2 as SMNVEV (reference sequence). V dropped 3 bases and J dropped 9 bases, with 12 bases sitting between them. The CDR3 is 13 residues long. The CDR3 coding sequence is TGTGCCAGCAGTTTCACGGGAGATCGGCCCCAGCATTTT. It is translated as CASSFTGDRPQHF.

This clone was seen once. This chain connects TRBV28 to TRBJ2-7; possibly TRBD1 for D (6 bases). The CDR3 has 15 amino acids. Germline CDR1 reads MDHEN; CDR2 reads SYDVKM. Between the trimmed V and J ends, which lost 2 bases and 0 bases, there was a span of 11 bases. CDR3: CASSLQGSISYEQYF. The CDR3, as DNA: TGTGCCAGCAGTTTACAGGGGTCGATCTCCTACGAGCAGTACTTC.

This chain connects TRBV6-6 to TRBJ1-4; a possible D gene is TRBD1 (6 bases). V was trimmed by 11 bases and J by 8 bases, leaving 18 bases between them. The CDR3 runs to 13 residues. Germline V gene data show CDR1 as MNHNY and CDR2 as SVGAGI (reference sequence). The CDR3 nucleotides read TGTGCCGTAGGACGGGACAACCTCGAAAAACTGTTTTTT. Translating gives CAVGRDNLEKLFF.

The rearrangement links TRBV21-1 to TRBJ2-3; the table's D gene call, TRBD2, was not cross checked with the DNA. TRBV21-1 has pseudogene status. CDR3 length equals 15 residues. CDR3 nucleotide sequence: TGTGCCAGCAGCACGCCTAGCGGACGCACAGATACGCAGTATTTT. Amino acids: CASSTPSGRTDTQYF.

The CDR3 reads CASNFWTGTSGRRDTGELFF. Written as DNA, the CDR3 is TGTGCCAGCAACTTCTGGACAGGGACTAGCGGGAGAAGGGACACCGGGGAGCTGTTTTTT. The chain is built from TRBV5-4 and TRBJ2-2; TRBD2 matches 14 bases. The V gene end was trimmed by 6 bases and the J gene end by 3 bases; junction bases not matched to a gene: 16. CDR3 size: 20 residues. Germline CDR1 and CDR2: SGHNT and YYREEE (reference sequence).

The chain is built from TRBV19 and TRBJ2-3; TRBD2 matches 7 bases. Trimming at V came to 10 bases and at J to 0 bases, leaving 7 bases not matched to a gene. Germline-derived CDR1 and CDR2 are LNHDA and SQIVND (reference sequence). The length of the CDR3 is 14 residues. As DNA, the CDR3 is TGTGCCACCGCTAGCGGAACTAGCACAGATACGCAGTATTTT. It translates to CATASGTSTDTQYF.